The 2 T cell receptor beta chains given below trace back to one sample, sequenced in a study of blood T cell repertoires in COVID-19. Some clones are missing from TCRdb's copy, which holds only in-frame ones; the method was immunoSEQ multiplex PCR. The profile shows under 250,000 clones, around 80% of them singletons. Material for sequencing was peripheral blood. Receptors originate from a human donor in a cohort sampled during active COVID-19.

The chain employs TRBV10-3 and TRBJ2-2; TRBD1 aligns across 11 bases. The CDR3 spans 17 residues. V shed 2 bases, J shed 6 bases, and the junction held 8 bases outside the gene matches. Germline CDR1 is ENHRY and CDR2 is SYGVKD. This chain's CDR3 is CAISELEDRGRSGELFF. CDR3 coding DNA: TGTGCCATCAGTGAGCTGGAGGACAGGGGGCGTTCCGGGGAGCTGTTTTTT.

V is TRBV28 and J is TRBJ1-1; D uncertain. The ends were cut back, 5 bases at V and 1 base at J, with 14 bases in the middle. This CDR3 has 15 amino acids. The germline CDR1 and CDR2 sequences are MDHEN and SYDVKM. The CDR3 region is CASSIAAEANTEAFF. The CDR3 DNA is TGTGCCAGCAGTATAGCAGCTGAGGCGAACACTGAAGCTTTCTTT.